This T cell receptor (beta chain) is drawn from a study of CD8+CD57+ T cells in acquired aplastic anemia listed by TCRdb under 2018. For context, the study as a whole: DNA extracted from sorted CD4+ and CD8+ cells had a mean of roughly 3 ug, with a range of about 0.2 to 30 ug. CD8+CD57+ expansion was defined as a frequency above the mean frequency observed in healthy subjects.

Patients chosen for sequencing had shown expansion of CD8+CD57+ cells by flow cytometry. Every patient had severe acquired aplastic anemia, diagnosed using the International Study of Aplastic Anemia and Agranulocytosis and Camitta criteria. No therapy had been received by the patients at the time of blood sampling. In the study, sorted CD4+ and CD8+ blood T cells from patients with severe aplastic anemia and from healthy subjects underwent deep sequencing of TCR repertoires. Patients were enrolled under clinicaltrials.gov protocols 00001620, 01623167, 00001397, 00071045, 00081523 and 00961064 in the USA. Ficoll-Paque density gradient centrifugation was used to isolate peripheral blood mononuclear cells. Before DNA extraction, CD4+ and CD8+ T cells were sorted by FACS or by magnetic beads. Paper-wide results and their limitations: Patients and healthy controls showed no significant difference in CD8+ Simpson's diversity (P=0.060). Roughly 30 CD8+ CDR3 sequences were found to be shared between patients and controls, but these sequences appeared to be highly expressed in patients and within the immunodominant clones of the patients.

The CDR3 runs 16 amino acids, cysteine and phenylalanine included. CDR3 DNA only is kept here, 48 bases in frame from base 1. The junction carries 20 bases between V and J, which are trimmed by 5 bases and 4 bases respectively. Taken from the germline V gene, the CDR1 and CDR2 loops are SGHVS and FQNEAQ. TCR beta VDJ combination and CDR3 sequence profiling used genomic DNA as the template. An Illumina HiSeq 2000 was the platform used for TCR repertoire sequencing. As for how the authors treated the data: TRBV/TRBJ rearrangement plots, CDR3 size and DJ length profiles, and Simpson's diversity index were used to assess repertoires. The most abundant DNA sequence in the deep sequencing data was defined as the immunodominant clone. CDR3 amino acid sequences were checked for sharing across subjects and were also compared against the VDJdb database and published repertoires. TCRdb trimmed public reads at Q25 via fastp, called clones via MiXCR and kept in-frame beta chains. Each record represents a unique CDR3 protein, reported with the most common genes and DNA among its rows. TCRdb, not the authors, supplied the V and J calls. This sample holds about 200,000 distinct CDR3 sequences; roughly 50% were observed only once. Clones ranked in the top ten supply 20% of the sample.

Points on this clonotype: Its antigen remains unidentified. Base qualities are not recorded, but no much larger clone differs from it by a single base.

The rearrangement combines TRBV7-8 with TRBJ2-5, with a tentative D gene TRBD2 over 7 matching bases. The material sequenced was sorted CD4+, CD8+, or CD8+CD57+ T cells (not recorded which) from PBMCs. This receptor was taken from a human donor with aplastic anemia. The nucleotides are TGTGCCAGCAGCCCGCAACAGGGAACGGGAGGAGAGACCCAGTACTTC. This sequence encodes CASSPQQGTGGETQYF.